Shown below are 23 T cell receptor beta chains from a single sample sequenced in a study of tissue T cells after allogeneic stem cell transplantation. Indicated time point: mouse harvest day 14 after allogeneic transplant. Mouse grafts combined 10^7 T-cell-depleted bone marrow cells with 10^6 splenic CD5+ T cells. Clones were sequenced by immunoSEQ multiplex PCR, and TCRdb holds only the in-frame ones, with some missing. The sample contains 2,800 or so clones, 45% of which appear only once. Material for sequencing was lymph node tissue. Receptors were obtained from a female BALB/c mouse given C57BL/6 T cells with graft-versus-host disease after an allogeneic hematopoietic cell transplant.

This clone was recorded a few times. Mouse names are used for the genes. The CDR3 end lies 1 residue beyond the end of the read and is filled in from the germline J gene. The chain couples TRBV26 to TRBJ2-1; TRBD2 agrees at 9 bases. V was pared by 4 bases and J by 6 bases, with 7 bases of the junction left unmatched. Germline CDR1 and CDR2: KGHPV and FQNQEV (reference sequence). This CDR3 comprises 15 residues. CDR3 bases read: TGTGCCAGCAGTCAACTGGGGGGAGGGATTGCTGAGCAGTTC. This codes for CASSQLGGGIAEQF. The whole CDR3 protein reads CASSQLGGGIAEQFF.

With regard to this clone: Germline and genes here are mouse. The sequenced fragment ends 1 residue before the CDR3 boundary, so the rest is inferred from the germline J gene. The chain couples TRBV3 to TRBJ1-1; D might be TRBD1 (6 bases). Germline assignment: CDR1 SNHLY and CDR2 FYNGKV (reference sequence). The V end lost 1 base, the J end lost 6 bases, and 12 bases lay between the germline ends. The CDR3 has 14 amino acids. The CDR3 DNA, read in part, is TGTGCCAGCAGCTTAGACGGGGGCTCACCAGAAGTCTTC. Translating gives CASSLDGGSPEVF. The entire CDR3 is CASSLDGGSPEVFF.

About this clone: Gene names refer to mouse genes. The read terminates 1 residue before the CDR3 end, so the remaining end is supplied by the germline J gene. The rearrangement uses TRBV4 and TRBJ2-7, with 9 bases that match TRBD1. The junction had 4 bases not matched to a gene; V was cut back by 5 bases and J by 5 bases. The CDR3 sequence is 13 residues long. From germline, CDR1 is LGHDT and CDR2 YNNKQL (reference sequence). The CDR3 spells CASSPGTGHEQYF. Partial CDR3 DNA: TGTGCCAGCAGCCCCGGGACAGGGCATGAACAGTAC.

With regard to this clone: These gene names are mouse names. The read ends 1 residue early relative to the CDR3; the germline J gene fills the gap. This rearrangement joins TRBV12-1 to TRBJ2-4, with a possible D match to TRBD2 (5 bases). The CDR3 runs to 14 residues. V dropped 2 bases and J dropped 0 bases, with 8 bases sitting between them. The V gene's germline CDR1 is SGHSN and CDR2 HYEKVE. CDR3 bases read: TGTGCCAGCTCTCCCTGGGTTAGTCAAAACACCTTGTAC. Translating it yields CASSPWVSQNTLY. The complete CDR3 protein is CASSPWVSQNTLYF.

By sample share, this clone is large. Gene and germline names: mouse. The CDR3 is cut off 1 residue early in the read; its end comes from the germline J gene. V is TRBV13-2 and J is TRBJ2-5, with 13 positions matching TRBD2. The CDR3 covers 16 residues. J lost 2 bases, V lost 2 bases, and 2 bases had no gene match. Germline V gene sequence: CDR1 NNHNN, CDR2 SYGAGS (reference sequence). The CDR3 sequence: CASGEGLGGFQDTQYF. CDR3 bases read: TGTGCCAGCGGTGAGGGACTGGGGGGGTTCCAAGACACCCAGTAC.

In its sample, this clone was seen a few times. The gene symbols are mouse symbols. From the germline J gene comes the end of the CDR3, since the read stops 1 residue before it. The chain is built from TRBV26 and TRBJ1-5; TRBD1 matches 9 bases. The V gene's germline CDR1 is KGHPV and CDR2 FQNQEV (reference sequence). The CDR3 runs to 16 residues. V dropped 4 bases and J dropped 3; count of bases not matched to a gene: 7. The CDR3 sequence: CASSPGQGRGNQAPLF. The CDR3 bases that were read are TGTGCCAGCAGTCCGGGACAGGGAAGGGGCAACCAGGCTCCGCTT.

About this clone: The germline and genes are mouse ones. The CDR3 goes on 1 residue after the read ends, and that part is filled in from the germline J gene. The rearrangement joins TRBV13-2 to TRBJ2-5; D assignment may be TRBD1 or TRBD2 (5 bases each). CDR3 size: 13 residues. The germline V and J ends were trimmed by 5 bases and 4 bases, with 11 bases remaining between them. Per the germline V gene, CDR1 is NNHNN and CDR2 is SYGAGS (reference sequence). Here the CDR3 reads CASGPGTKDTQYF. The CDR3 DNA, read in part, is TGTGCCAGCGGACCCGGGACCAAAGACACCCAGTAC.

This clone was counted once. The genes are named according to mouse. The sequenced part of the CDR3 DNA is TGTGCCAGCTCTCCGACTGGGGGGATTTATGAACAGTAC. Translating it yields CASSPTGGIYEQY. The entire CDR3 sequence reads CASSPTGGIYEQYF. The J gene is TRBJ2-7, the V gene TRBV12-2; 10 positions agree with TRBD2. The read ends 1 residue shy of where the CDR3 ends; the end is completed using the germline J gene. V shed 2 bases and J 4 bases; nucleotides not matched to a gene: 4. The CDR3 has 14 residues. Germline lookup yields CDR1 SGHLS and CDR2 HYDKME.

A note on this clone: Gene names refer to mouse genes. The CDR3 goes on 1 residue after the read ends, and that part is filled in from the germline J gene. V usage is TRBV19 and J usage is TRBJ2-7; no clear D gene. The germline V gene encodes CDR1 FNHDT and CDR2 SITEND (reference sequence). CDR3 size: 13 residues. The V end was cut by 1 base, the J end by 0 bases, with 5 bases between. Partial CDR3 DNA: TGTGCCAGCAGTATACACAGCTCCTATGAACAGTAC. Protein: CASSIHSSYEQY. The full-length CDR3 reads as CASSIHSSYEQYF.

In the case of this clone: A far more abundant clone sits one base away, making this likely a read error. The gene symbols are mouse symbols. The DNA ends 1 residue before the CDR3 does, and the rest of the CDR3 is filled in from the germline J gene. The J gene is TRBJ2-7, the V gene TRBV2; D unclear. The V gene's germline CDR1 is LGHNA and CDR2 YSYQKL. V lost 0 bases and J lost 3, with 6 bases in between. The CDR3 is 13 residues long. The covered CDR3 bases are TGTGCCAGCAGCCAAGATCGGCACTATGAACAGTAC. Translation: CASSQDRHYEQY. The complete CDR3 reads CASSQDRHYEQYF.

A remark on this clone: The germline and genes are mouse ones. The CDR3 extends 1 residue past the end of the read, so its final part is completed from the germline J gene. V usage is TRBV15 and J usage is TRBJ2-2; 8 nucleotides align to TRBD2. CDR1 and CDR2 (germline): SGHND, FRSKSL. The length of the CDR3 is 16 residues. Trimming removed 2 bases from V and 0 bases from J; junction bases left unmatched: 2. The covered CDR3 bases are TGTGCCAGCAGTTTATTGGGGGGGTCAAACACCGGGCAGCTCTAC. Translated: CASSLLGGSNTGQLY. The CDR3 in full is CASSLLGGSNTGQLYF.

This clone has a handful of counts. Gene names are the mouse ones. The read terminates 1 residue ahead of where the CDR3 ends, so the germline J gene completes it. The gene calls are TRBV15 and TRBJ1-1; TRBD1 aligns across 7 bases. From germline, CDR1 is SGHND and CDR2 FRSKSL. The V segment lost 5 bases and the J segment 2 bases; nucleotides outside the gene matches: 2. The CDR3 consists of 13 residues. The sequenced CDR3 bases are TGTGCCAGCAGTAGGGACAGCAACACAGAAGTCTTC. It specifies CASSRDSNTEVF. The whole CDR3 region reads CASSRDSNTEVFF.

This clone was detected a few times. Gene and germline names: mouse. The read is 1 residue too short to cover the CDR3 end, so that end is filled in from the germline J gene. The rearrangement links TRBV17 to TRBJ1-2; D gene ambiguous. The V gene's germline CDR1 is MNHDT and CDR2 YYDKIL. V was clipped by 4 bases and J by 0 bases, with 3 bases between them. The CDR3 contains 12 residues. Here the CDR3 reads CASSIANSDYTF. The covered CDR3 bases are TGTGCTAGCAGTATTGCAAACTCCGACTACACC.

About this clone: The genes are named according to mouse. The read is 1 residue too short to cover the CDR3 end, so that end is filled in from the germline J gene. The rearrangement uses TRBV13-2 and TRBJ2-5, with D possibly being TRBD2 (7 bases). The CDR3 covers 14 residues. Germline V gives CDR1 NNHNN, CDR2 SYGAGS (reference sequence). The V and J ends lost 5 bases and 1 base respectively, with 11 bases between them. CDR3 sequence reads: CASGGGADQDTQYF. CDR3 DNA (partial): TGTGCCAGCGGGGGGGGCGCGGACCAAGACACCCAGTAC.

Comments on this clone: Gene labels here are mouse ones. The read comes to an end 1 residue before the CDR3 does, leaving the germline J gene to fill in the end. V is TRBV26 and J is TRBJ1-3; 8 nucleotides agree with TRBD1. V gave up 4 bases and J gave up 4 bases; unmatched junction bases: 3. From germline, CDR1 is KGHPV and CDR2 FQNQEV (reference sequence). The CDR3 is 14 residues long. CDR3 DNA, as far as it was read: TGTGCCAGCAGTCCCGACAGGGGAGGAAATACGCTCTAT. Translation gives CASSPDRGGNTLY. The whole CDR3 is CASSPDRGGNTLYF.

In this sample, this clone turned up a few times. Gene names denote mouse genes. The missing CDR3 end, 1 residue past where the read stops, is filled in from the germline J gene. The rearrangement links TRBV26 to TRBJ2-7; D is perhaps TRBD1 (6 bases). Trimming took 3 bases from V and 7 from J, leaving 10 bases between them. The CDR3 contains 12 residues. Germline V gives CDR1 KGHPV, CDR2 FQNQEV (reference sequence). CDR3: CASSLRGEEQYF. The covered CDR3 bases are TGTGCCAGCAGTCTCAGGGGAGAGGAACAGTAC.

This clone was seen more than once but under ten times. Genes and germline come from the mouse. The read ends 1 residue shy of where the CDR3 ends; the end is completed using the germline J gene. This chain links TRBV26 with TRBJ1-5, with no clear D. The CDR3 spans 13 residues. The V end was cut by 3 bases, the J end by 1 base, with 4 bases between. CDR1 KGHPV and CDR2 FQNQEV come from the germline V gene (reference sequence). The CDR3 loop is CASSLGNNQAPLF. The sequenced part of the CDR3 DNA is TGTGCCAGCAGTCTTGGGAACAACCAGGCTCCGCTT.

About this clone: Gene names are the mouse ones. Read sequence stops 1 residue before the CDR3 end, and the germline J gene provides the missing end. V gene TRBV26 combines with J gene TRBJ2-5; tentatively, D is TRBD1 (5 bases). This CDR3 spans 13 amino acids. Between the trimmed V and J ends, which lost 4 bases and 4 bases, there was a span of 9 bases. The V gene's germline CDR1 is KGHPV and CDR2 FQNQEV (reference sequence). CDR3 region: CASSPLREDTQYF. The CDR3 DNA, read in part, is TGTGCCAGCAGTCCTCTCAGGGAAGACACCCAGTAC.

This clone was seen once. Any gene name here is a mouse gene name. Sequencing ends 1 residue short of the CDR3 end; the germline J gene provides the rest. V gene TRBV5 combines with J gene TRBJ1-1; TRBD1 agrees at 11 bases. V was clipped by 0 bases and J by 7 bases; unmatched bases: 4. There are 15 residues in the CDR3. Germline CDR1 and CDR2: LGHNA and YNLKQL (reference sequence). Incomplete CDR3 DNA: TGTGCCAGCAGCCAAGAGGGGACAGGGGGTGGAGAAGTCTTC. Translating gives CASSQEGTGGGEVF. From start to end, the CDR3 is CASSQEGTGGGEVFF.

A few counts support this clone. Since a far larger clone is one base different, this is likely a read error. Gene names are mouse gene names. Sequencing ends 1 residue short of the CDR3 end; the germline J gene provides the rest. The same CDR3 can be traced to other DNA sequences in this sample. V and J are TRBV14 and TRBJ2-7; TRBD1 matches at 8 bases. Germline assignment: CDR1 SGHDT and CDR2 FRDEAV. Trimming took 5 bases from V and 5 from J; bases not matched to a gene: 6. This CDR3 spans 13 amino acids. CDR3 DNA, as far as it was read: TGTGCCAGCAGCCCCGGGACAGGCCATGAACAGTAC. This codes for CASSPGTGHEQY. The whole CDR3 sequence reads CASSPGTGHEQYF.

This clone is large within its sample. Mouse gene names apply. The missing CDR3 end, 1 residue past where the read stops, is filled in from the germline J gene. This sequence joins TRBV26 and TRBJ1-3, with a weak D call TRBD1 (5 bases). Germline CDR1 and CDR2: KGHPV and FQNQEV (reference sequence). The CDR3 has 14 residues. V was shortened by 2 bases and J by 0 bases, with 5 bases between the two germline ends. The part of the CDR3 DNA that was read is TGTGCCAGCAGTCTGGGGGGTTCTGGAAATACGCTCTAT. Translated: CASSLGGSGNTLY. The CDR3 reads in full as CASSLGGSGNTLYF.

In the case of this clone: Germline and genes here are mouse. Read sequence stops 1 residue before the CDR3 end, and the germline J gene provides the missing end. The J gene is TRBJ1-1, the V gene TRBV26; D uncertain. The CDR3 is 13 residues long. Trimming pared 2 bases from V and 3 bases from J, leaving 7 bases between. Germline V gene lookup returns CDR1 KGHPV and CDR2 FQNQEV (reference sequence). CDR3 DNA (partial): TGTGCCAGCAGTCTGACTGGGGACACAGAAGTCTTC. Its protein is CASSLTGDTEVF. The whole CDR3 protein reads CASSLTGDTEVFF. Full variable domain (rest looked up from reference TRBV26 and TRBJ1-1): NSKVIQTPRYLVKGQGQKAKMRCIPEKGHPVVFWYQQNKNNEFKFLINFQNQEVLQQIDMTEKRFSAECPSNSPCSLEIQSSEAGDSALYLCASSLTGDTEVFFGKGTRLTVV.

About this clone: The genes are named according to mouse. The sequenced fragment ends 1 residue before the CDR3 boundary, so the rest is inferred from the germline J gene. This chain uses TRBV16 with TRBJ2-2; D gene ambiguous. The CDR3 extends over 14 amino acids. The V gene's germline CDR1 is SGHSA and CDR2 FRNQAP. The V gene lost 3 bases and the J gene lost 0 bases, with 5 bases spanning the gap. Here the CDR3 reads CASSFGTNTGQLYF. The CDR3 DNA, read in part, is TGTGCAAGCAGCTTTGGTACAAACACCGGGCAGCTCTAC. The whole variable domain, remainder taken from reference TRBV16 and TRBJ2-2, is NAGVIQTPRHKVTGKGQEATLWCEPISGHSAVFWYRQTIVQGLEFLTYFRNQAPIDDSGMPKERFSAQMPNQSHSTLKIQSTQPQDSAVYLCASSFGTNTGQLYFGEGSKLTVL.